These 20 T cell receptor beta chains share one sample of origin, sequenced in a study of T cells in localized non-small cell lung cancer. Libraries were prepared by immunoSEQ multiplex PCR; TCRdb keeps only in-frame clonotypes and omits some of them. Of about 2,800 clones in the sample, under 30% were seen once. The sample here was lung tumor tissue, taken before any cancer treatment. Receptors were obtained from a male donor at least 60 years old with stage II squamous cell lung carcinoma.

Judged by abundance, this clone is medium-sized (0.01 to 0.1%). A junction end diverges from the germline sequence, so it may reflect a read error. The chain joins TRBV6-8 to TRBJ2-5; weak D call: TRBD1 (7 bases). Germline V gene sequence: CDR1 MNHGY, CDR2 SAAAGT. CDR3 length equals 16 residues. The CDR3 DNA follows: TGTGCCATCAGTTCCCCCGACAGGGACTACCAAGAGACCCAGTACTTC. Translating it yields CAISSPDRDYQETQYF.

The chain employs TRBV30 and TRBJ2-3, with 8 bases aligning to TRBD1. The germline gives CDR1 GTSNPN, CDR2 SVGIG (reference sequence). The CDR3 is made up of 17 amino acids. The V and J ends lost 1 base and 2 bases, in that order; junction bases with no gene match: 11. CDR3 coding DNA: TGTGCCTGGAGTGACGACCGGGACAGGCTCAACACAGATACGCAGTATTTT. Translating gives CAWSDDRDRLNTDTQYF.

The chain is built from TRBV14 and TRBJ2-7, with 8 bases identical to TRBD1. The V gene's germline CDR1 is SGHDN and CDR2 FVKESK. Trimming at V came to 9 bases and at J to 3 bases, leaving 13 bases not matched to a gene. The CDR3 has 15 amino acids. The CDR3, as DNA: TGTGCCAGAGACCACAATGGACAGGGAGTCTACGAGCAGTACTTC. It codes for CARDHNGQGVYEQYF.

J is TRBJ1-5 and V is TRBV25-1; the D gene is possibly TRBD1 (5 bases). V lost 4 bases to trimming and J lost 7 bases, with 14 bases between them. The germline V gene encodes CDR1 MGHDK and CDR2 SYGVNS. This CDR3 contains 14 residues. The CDR3 coding sequence is TGTGCCAGCAGTGGTACAGGTCCGGGCCAGCCCCAGCATTTT. Its protein is CASSGTGPGQPQHF.

Sample share makes this clone medium-sized. V usage is TRBV11-3 and J usage is TRBJ2-7, with TRBD1 as a possible D gene (6 bases). The CDR3 length is 14 residues. V lost 6 bases and J 2 bases, leaving 14 bases between the germline ends. Per germline, CDR1 SGHNT and CDR2 YENEEA. The CDR3 region is CASSATGIAYEQYF. The CDR3 nucleotides read TGTGCCAGCAGTGCCACAGGGATCGCCTACGAGCAGTACTTC.

This sequence joins TRBV30 and TRBJ1-1; 8 positions agree with TRBD1. The V segment lost 7 bases and the J segment 8 bases; nucleotides outside the gene matches: 9. The CDR3 has 12 amino acids. Germline-derived CDR1 and CDR2 are GTSNPN and SVGIG (reference sequence). Here the CDR3 reads CAYQLDRAEAFF. The CDR3, as DNA: TGTGCCTACCAATTGGACAGGGCGGAAGCTTTCTTT.

Relative to its sample, this clone is medium-sized (0.01 to 0.1%). The gene calls are TRBV15 and TRBJ2-5; no clear D gene. V was pared by 0 bases and J by 2 bases, with 10 bases between. Germline-derived CDR1 and CDR2 are LNHNV and YYDKDF (reference sequence). The CDR3 length is 15 residues. CDR3 sequence reads: CATSRDFITQETQYF. Written as DNA, the CDR3 is TGTGCCACCAGCAGAGATTTCATAACACAAGAGACCCAGTACTTC.

This clone was picked up many times. J is TRBJ2-1 and V is TRBV11-3, with D perhaps matching TRBD2 (6 bases). Deletions cut 7 bases from V and 0 bases from J, with 10 bases between. The length of the CDR3 is 14 residues. Germline V gene sequence: CDR1 SGHNT, CDR2 YENEEA. The chain's CDR3 is CASNLGSSYNEQFF. The CDR3 coding sequence is TGTGCCAGCAATCTCGGGAGCTCCTACAATGAGCAGTTCTTC.

This chain links TRBV6-8 with TRBJ1-2, with TRBD1 matching over 11 bases. With 5 bases clipped from V and 6 bases from J, the junction kept 17 bases outside the gene matches. The CDR3 consists of 18 residues. Looked up from germline, CDR1 is MNHGY and CDR2 is SAAAGT. As DNA, the CDR3 is TGTGCCAGCAGTAAAAACCCGGGACAGGGGGTCTTGAGAGATGGCTACACCTTC. Its protein product is CASSKNPGQGVLRDGYTF.

The gene calls are TRBV29-1 and TRBJ1-2; 9 nucleotides agree with TRBD1. The CDR3 contains 12 residues. In germline, CDR1 is SQVTM, CDR2 ANQGSEA. With V trimmed by 3 bases and J by 8 bases, 4 bases remained unmatched. DNA for the CDR3: TGCAGCGTTGAGGACAGGGGAGGCGGCTACACCTTC. Translation gives CSVEDRGGGYTF. The whole variable domain, remainder taken from reference TRBV29-1 and TRBJ1-2, is SAVISQKPSRDICQRGTSLTIQCQVDSQVTMMFWYRQQPGQSLTLIATANQGSEATYESGFVIDKFPISRPNLTFSTLTVSNMSPEDSSIYLCSVEDRGGGYTFGSGTRLTVV.

This clone is categorized as medium-sized. The rearrangement joins TRBV28 to TRBJ2-3, with TRBD2 matching 14 bases. Germline CDR1 MDHEN, CDR2 SYDVKM. The CDR3 has 16 amino acids. Trimming removed 7 bases from V and 6 bases from J; junction bases left unmatched: 9. DNA for the CDR3: TGTGCCAGCACCCCGGGACTAGCGGGAGAGGGTGATACGCAGTATTTT. Translated, it gives CASTPGLAGEGDTQYF.

Sample share makes this clone medium-sized (0.01 to 0.1%). The chain employs TRBV6-8 and TRBJ2-7; perhaps TRBD1 as D (6 bases). CDR3 size: 17 residues. Trimming shortened V by 5 bases and J by 0 bases, and 20 bases separated the two germline ends. Germline V gives CDR1 MNHGY, CDR2 SAAAGT. CDR3 DNA: TGTGCCAGCAGTAGTCCGGGACATAGTGAGAGCTCCTACGAGCAGTACTTC. As protein: CASSSPGHSESSYEQYF.

The V and J genes are TRBV28 and TRBJ1-1; maybe TRBD1 (6 bases). The germline V gene encodes CDR1 MDHEN and CDR2 SYDVKM. Trimming took off 9 bases at V and 2 bases at J, with 16 bases between the two ends. The CDR3 loop spans 14 amino acids. The chain's CDR3 is CASYPTGPNTEAFF. The CDR3 DNA sequence: TGTGCCAGTTACCCAACAGGGCCTAACACTGAAGCTTTCTTT.

In this sample, this clone turned up a few times. V and J are TRBV11-3 and TRBJ1-4; D perhaps matches TRBD1 (6 bases). V lost 6 bases, J lost 4 bases, and 15 bases lay in between. CDR1 and CDR2 (germline): SGHNT, YENEEA. The CDR3 consists of 15 residues. CDR3 nucleotide sequence: TGTGCCAGCAGTAGGAGGGGGTCGGGTAATGAAAAACTGTTTTTT. Amino acids: CASSRRGSGNEKLFF.

In this sample, this clone turned up once. The rearrangement joins TRBV18 to TRBJ2-1; TRBD1 aligns across 10 bases. V gave up 1 base and J gave up 5 bases; unmatched junction bases: 11. Germline CDR1 and CDR2: KGHSH and LQKENI. The CDR3 has 18 amino acids. CDR3 nucleotide sequence: TGTGCCAGCTCACCACGGGCACCGGGACAGGGGTCCCACAATGAGCAGTTCTTC. This sequence encodes CASSPRAPGQGSHNEQFF. Full variable domain (outside the CDR3, taken from reference TRBV18 and TRBJ2-1): NAGVMQNPRHLVRRRGQEARLRCSPMKGHSHVYWYRQLPEEGLKFMVYLQKENIIDESGMPKERFSAEFPKEGPSILRIQQVVRGDSAAYFCASSPRAPGQGSHNEQFFGPGTRLTVL.

This rearrangement joins TRBV29-1 to TRBJ2-7, with TRBD1 matching over 10 bases. CDR1 is SQVTM and CDR2 is ANQGSEA in the germline V gene. This CDR3 is built from 13 residues. V was pared by 1 base and J by 7 bases, with 4 bases of the junction left unmatched. The DNA for the CDR3 is TGCAGCGTTGAAGCGACAGGGGGCAGTGAGCAGTACTTC. This translates into CSVEATGGSEQYF.

This clone was observed a single time. This rearrangement joins TRBV29-1 to TRBJ2-3, with D possibly being TRBD1 (6 bases). This CDR3 spans 12 amino acids. V was cut by 5 bases and J by 3 bases, with 9 bases left in between. Germline V gene sequence: CDR1 SQVTM, CDR2 ANQGSEA. CDR3 coding DNA: TGCAGCGTTTACAGGGTAACAGATACGCAGTATTTT. It translates to CSVYRVTDTQYF.

This clone is classed as large. This chain connects TRBV28 to TRBJ2-7, with D possibly matching TRBD1 (6 bases). Germline V gives CDR1 MDHEN, CDR2 SYDVKM. The CDR3 runs 12 residues. CDR3 sequence: CSSGQGPYEQYF. CDR3 DNA sequence: TGTTCCTCGGGGCAGGGGCCCTACGAGCAGTACTTC.

The CDR3 protein is CASSEAATVNTEAFF. CDR3 nucleotide sequence: TGTGCCAGCAGTGAAGCCGCGACGGTGAACACTGAAGCTTTCTTT. The chain joins TRBV6-1 to TRBJ1-1, with no clear D. V was cut by 0 bases and J by 0 bases, with 8 bases left in between. CDR1 is MNHNS and CDR2 is SASEGT in the germline V gene. This CDR3 is 15 amino acids long.

This clone has just a few counts. V gene TRBV9 combines with J gene TRBJ1-1; D unresolved. The CDR3 has 14 residues. V was shortened by 5 bases and J by 3 bases, with 14 bases between the two germline ends. Germline V gives CDR1 SGDLS, CDR2 YYNGEE. In DNA, the CDR3 is TGTGCCAGCAGTGAAGCGCGAGCGTACACTGAAGCTTTCTTT. Protein product: CASSEARAYTEAFF.